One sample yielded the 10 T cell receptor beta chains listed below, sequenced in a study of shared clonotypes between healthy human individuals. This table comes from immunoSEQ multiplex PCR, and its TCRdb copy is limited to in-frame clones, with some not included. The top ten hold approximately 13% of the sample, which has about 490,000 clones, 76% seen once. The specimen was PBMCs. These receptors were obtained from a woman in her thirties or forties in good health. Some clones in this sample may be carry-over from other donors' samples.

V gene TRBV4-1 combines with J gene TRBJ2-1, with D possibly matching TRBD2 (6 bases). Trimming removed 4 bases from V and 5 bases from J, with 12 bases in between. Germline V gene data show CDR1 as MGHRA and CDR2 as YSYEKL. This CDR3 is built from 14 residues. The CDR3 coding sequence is TGCGCCAGCAGCCGCCGGGACTGGAACAATGAGCAGTTCTTC. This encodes CASSRRDWNNEQFF.

Here the CDR3 DNA reads TGTGCCTGGAGCGGATTGAACACTGAAGCTTTCTTT. This codes for CAWSGLNTEAFF. The J gene is TRBJ1-1, the V gene TRBV30; no firm D call. The germline CDR1 and CDR2 sequences are GTSNPN and SVGIG (reference sequence). V was clipped by 3 bases and J by 0 bases, with 5 bases between them. This CDR3 has 12 amino acids.

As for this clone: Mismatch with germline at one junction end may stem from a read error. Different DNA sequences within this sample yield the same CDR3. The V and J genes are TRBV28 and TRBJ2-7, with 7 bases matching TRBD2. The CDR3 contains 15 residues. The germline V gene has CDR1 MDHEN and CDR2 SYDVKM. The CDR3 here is CASSLARDYHYEQYF. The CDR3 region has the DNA TGTGCTAGCAGTTTAGCCCGGGACTACCACTACGAGCAGTACTTC.

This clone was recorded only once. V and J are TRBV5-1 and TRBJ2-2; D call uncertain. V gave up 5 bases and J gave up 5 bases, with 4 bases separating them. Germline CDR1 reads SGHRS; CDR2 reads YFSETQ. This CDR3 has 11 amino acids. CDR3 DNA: TGCGCCAGCAGGGGGACCGGGGAGCTGTTTTTT. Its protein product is CASRGTGELFF.

The CDR3 here is CASSFGTEYNEQFF. CDR3 in DNA: TGTGCCAGCAGCTTCGGGACAGAGTACAATGAGCAGTTCTTC. The chain links TRBV11-3 to TRBJ2-1; 7 positions agree with TRBD1. V gave up 3 bases and J gave up 4 bases; unmatched junction bases: 3. The CDR3 is made up of 14 amino acids. The V gene's germline CDR1 is SGHNT and CDR2 YENEEA.

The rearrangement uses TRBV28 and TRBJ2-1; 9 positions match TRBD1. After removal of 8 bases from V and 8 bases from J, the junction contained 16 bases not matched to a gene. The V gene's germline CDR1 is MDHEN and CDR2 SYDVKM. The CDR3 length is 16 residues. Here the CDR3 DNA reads TGTGCCAGCGGATCACCGGGACAGGGACAATCCCATGAGCAGTTCTTC. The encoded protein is CASGSPGQGQSHEQFF.

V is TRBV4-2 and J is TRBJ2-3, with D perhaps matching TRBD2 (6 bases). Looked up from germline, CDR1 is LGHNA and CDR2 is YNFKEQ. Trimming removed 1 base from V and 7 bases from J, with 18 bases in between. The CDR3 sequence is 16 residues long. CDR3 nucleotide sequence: TGTGCCAGCAGCCAAGTCGGGACTCTACGCTCTCATACGCAGTATTTT. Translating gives CASSQVGTLRSHTQYF.

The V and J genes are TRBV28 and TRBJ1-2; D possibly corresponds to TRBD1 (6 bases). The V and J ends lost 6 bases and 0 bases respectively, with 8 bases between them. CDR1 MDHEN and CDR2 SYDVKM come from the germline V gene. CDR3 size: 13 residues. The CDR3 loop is CASSRGANYGYTF. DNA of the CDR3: TGTGCCAGCAGCAGGGGAGCTAACTATGGCTACACCTTC.

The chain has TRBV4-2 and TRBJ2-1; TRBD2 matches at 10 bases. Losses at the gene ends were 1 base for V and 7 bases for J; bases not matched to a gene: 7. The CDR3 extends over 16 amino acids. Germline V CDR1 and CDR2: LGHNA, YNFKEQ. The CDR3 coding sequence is TGTGCCAGCAGCCAAGTAGCGGGAGGACTACTTAATGAGCAGTTCTTC. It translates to CASSQVAGGLLNEQFF.

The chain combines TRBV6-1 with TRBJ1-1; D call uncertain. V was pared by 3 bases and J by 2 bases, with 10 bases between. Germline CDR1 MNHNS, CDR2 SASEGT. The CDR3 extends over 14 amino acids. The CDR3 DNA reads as TGTGCCAGCAGTGACCGGGTCACCAACACTGAAGCTTTCTTT. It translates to CASSDRVTNTEAFF.